A single TCR beta chain is shown here with its context. Its matching antigen is unknown. CDR1 is SEHNR and CDR2 is FQNEAQ in the germline V gene (reference sequence). This CDR3 has 14 residues. V dropped 3 bases and J dropped 10 bases, with 16 bases sitting between them. This sample stems from a study of T cell responses to AZD1222 COVID-19 vaccine. The data were produced by immunoSEQ multiplex PCR, yet TCRdb's version contains in-frame clones alone and is incomplete. The repertoire includes around 130,000 clones, approximately 89% of them detected once, and about 4.5% sits in the top ten. Study results and limitations: Possibly, clonal diversity was underestimated; donors were largely white British and included more females.

This sample comprised peripheral blood, obtained on day 0 of AZD1222 vaccination. The receptor's source is an adult in good health. The rearrangement uses TRBV7-9 and TRBJ2-1, with D possibly matching TRBD2 (6 bases). CDR3 in DNA: TGTGCCAGCAGCTTGCGGGACCCCAGCCAGGAGCAGTTCTTC. It encodes CASSLRDPSQEQFF.